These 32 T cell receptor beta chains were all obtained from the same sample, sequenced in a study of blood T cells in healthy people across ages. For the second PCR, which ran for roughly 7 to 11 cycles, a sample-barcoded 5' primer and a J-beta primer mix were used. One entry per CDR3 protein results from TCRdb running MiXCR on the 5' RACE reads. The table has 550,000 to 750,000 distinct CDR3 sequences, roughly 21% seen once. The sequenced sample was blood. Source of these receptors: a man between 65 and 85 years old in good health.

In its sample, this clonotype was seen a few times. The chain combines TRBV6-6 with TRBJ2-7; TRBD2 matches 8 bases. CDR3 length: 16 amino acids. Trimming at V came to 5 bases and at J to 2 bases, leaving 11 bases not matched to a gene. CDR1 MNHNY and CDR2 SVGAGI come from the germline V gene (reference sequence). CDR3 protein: CASSLFIAGRAYEQYF. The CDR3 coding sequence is TGTGCCAGCAGTCTTTTCATAGCGGGAAGGGCCTACGAGCAGTACTTC.

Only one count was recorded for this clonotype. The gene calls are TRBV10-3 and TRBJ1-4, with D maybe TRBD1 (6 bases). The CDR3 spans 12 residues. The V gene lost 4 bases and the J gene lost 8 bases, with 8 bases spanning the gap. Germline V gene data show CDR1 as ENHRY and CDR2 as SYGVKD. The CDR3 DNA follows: TGTGCCATCAGTGGGACAGAAGAAAAACTGTTTTTT. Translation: CAISGTEEKLFF.

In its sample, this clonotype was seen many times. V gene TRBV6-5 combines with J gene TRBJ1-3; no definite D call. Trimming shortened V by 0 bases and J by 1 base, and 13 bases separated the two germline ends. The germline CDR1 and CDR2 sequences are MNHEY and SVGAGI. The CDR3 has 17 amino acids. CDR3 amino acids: CASSYSEGSISGNTIYF. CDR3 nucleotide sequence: TGTGCCAGCAGTTACTCGGAAGGGAGTATTTCTGGAAACACCATATATTTT.

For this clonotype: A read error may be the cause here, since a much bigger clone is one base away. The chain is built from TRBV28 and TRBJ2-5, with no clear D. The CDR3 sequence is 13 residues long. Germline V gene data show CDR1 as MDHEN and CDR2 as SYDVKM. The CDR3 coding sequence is TGTGTCAGCATCATGACGAGATCGGAGACCCAGTACTTC. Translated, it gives CVSIMTRSETQYF.

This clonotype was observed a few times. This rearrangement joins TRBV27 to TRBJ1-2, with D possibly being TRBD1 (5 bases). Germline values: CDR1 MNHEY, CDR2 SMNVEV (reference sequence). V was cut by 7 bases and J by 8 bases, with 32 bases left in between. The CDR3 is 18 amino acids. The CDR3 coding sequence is TGTGCCAGCAAAAGTTTGGGGCTTACCGGGCCAAACTGGGAAGGCTACACCTTC. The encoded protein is CASKSLGLTGPNWEGYTF.

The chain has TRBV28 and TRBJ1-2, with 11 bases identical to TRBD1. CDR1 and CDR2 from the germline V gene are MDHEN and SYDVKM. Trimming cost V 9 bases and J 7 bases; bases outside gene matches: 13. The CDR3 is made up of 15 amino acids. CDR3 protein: CASTGTGGRISGYTF. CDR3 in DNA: TGTGCCAGTACCGGGACAGGGGGACGTATAAGTGGCTACACCTTC.

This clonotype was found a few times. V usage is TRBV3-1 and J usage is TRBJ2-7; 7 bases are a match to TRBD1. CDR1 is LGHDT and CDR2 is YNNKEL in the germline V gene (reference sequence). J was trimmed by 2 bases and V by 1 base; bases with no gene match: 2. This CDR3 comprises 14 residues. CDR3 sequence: CASSQVTGAYEQYF. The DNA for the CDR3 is TGTGCCAGCAGCCAAGTCACAGGGGCCTACGAGCAGTACTTC.

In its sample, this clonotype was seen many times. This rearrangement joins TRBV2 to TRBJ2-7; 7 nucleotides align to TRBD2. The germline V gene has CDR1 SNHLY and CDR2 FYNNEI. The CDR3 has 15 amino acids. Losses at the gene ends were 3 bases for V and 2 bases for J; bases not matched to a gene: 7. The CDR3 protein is CASSDNPSGPYEQYF. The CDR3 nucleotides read TGTGCCAGCAGTGATAACCCTAGCGGTCCCTACGAGCAGTACTTC.

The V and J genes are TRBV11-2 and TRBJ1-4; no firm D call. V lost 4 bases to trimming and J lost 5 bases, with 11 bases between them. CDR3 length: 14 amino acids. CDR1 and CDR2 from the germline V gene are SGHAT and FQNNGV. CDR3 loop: CASSSDLGNEKLFF. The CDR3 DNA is TGTGCCAGCAGCTCCGACCTCGGGAATGAAAAACTGTTTTTT.

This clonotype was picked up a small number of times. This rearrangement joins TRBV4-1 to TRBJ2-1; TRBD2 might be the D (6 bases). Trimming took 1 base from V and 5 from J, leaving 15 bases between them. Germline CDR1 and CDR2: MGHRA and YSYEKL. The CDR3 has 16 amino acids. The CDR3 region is CASSQVGGVGNNEQFF. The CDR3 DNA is TGCGCCAGCAGCCAAGTGGGGGGAGTTGGCAACAATGAGCAGTTCTTC.

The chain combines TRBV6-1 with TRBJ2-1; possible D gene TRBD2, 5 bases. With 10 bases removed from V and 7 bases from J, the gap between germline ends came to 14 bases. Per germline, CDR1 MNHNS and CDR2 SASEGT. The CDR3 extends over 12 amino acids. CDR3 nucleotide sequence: TGTGCCACGTATGAACCGGGAAATGAGCAGTTCTTC. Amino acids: CATYEPGNEQFF.

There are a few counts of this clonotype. For the CDR3, the DNA is TGCGCCAGCAGCTTGGGTGCAGAAGTTTATAATTCACCCCTCCACTTT. Its protein product is CASSLGAEVYNSPLHF. The chain is built from TRBV5-1 and TRBJ1-6; no firm D call. There are 16 residues in the CDR3. Germline assignment: CDR1 SGHRS and CDR2 YFSETQ. Trimming removed 0 bases from V and 4 bases from J, with 11 bases in between.

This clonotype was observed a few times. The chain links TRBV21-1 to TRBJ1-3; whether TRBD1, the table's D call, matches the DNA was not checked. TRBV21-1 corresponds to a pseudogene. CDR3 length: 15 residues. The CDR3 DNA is TGTGCCAGCAGGGGGGGGCGGAACTCTGGAAACACCATATATTTT. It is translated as CASRGGRNSGNTIYF.

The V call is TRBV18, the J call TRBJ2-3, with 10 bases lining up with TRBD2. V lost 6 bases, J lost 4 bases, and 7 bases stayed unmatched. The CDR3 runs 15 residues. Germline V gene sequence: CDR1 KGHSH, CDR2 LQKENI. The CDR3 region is CASSLAGAVADTQYF. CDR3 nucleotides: TGTGCCAGCTCGCTAGCGGGAGCAGTGGCAGATACGCAGTATTTT.

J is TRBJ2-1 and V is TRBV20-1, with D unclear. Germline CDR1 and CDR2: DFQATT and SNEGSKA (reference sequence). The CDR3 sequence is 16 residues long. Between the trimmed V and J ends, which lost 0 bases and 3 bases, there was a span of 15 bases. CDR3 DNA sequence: TGCAGTGCTAGAGATTCAACGGGTATGAGCTACAATGAGCAGTTCTTC. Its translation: CSARDSTGMSYNEQFF.

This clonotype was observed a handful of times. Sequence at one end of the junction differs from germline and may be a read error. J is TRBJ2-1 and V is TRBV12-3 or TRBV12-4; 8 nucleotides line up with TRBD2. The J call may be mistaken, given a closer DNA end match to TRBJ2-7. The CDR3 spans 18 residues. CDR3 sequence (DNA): TGCACCAGCAGTTTATCCCCAGCCAGCGGGGGCCTAACTTACGAGCAGTACTTC. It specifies CTSSLSPASGGLTYEQYF.

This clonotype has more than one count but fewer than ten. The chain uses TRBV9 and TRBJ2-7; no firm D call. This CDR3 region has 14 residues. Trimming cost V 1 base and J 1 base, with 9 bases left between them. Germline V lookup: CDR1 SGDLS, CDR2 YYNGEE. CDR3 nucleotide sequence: TGTGCCAGCAGCGTAACGGAGAGGTCCTACGAGCAGTACTTC. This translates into CASSVTERSYEQYF.

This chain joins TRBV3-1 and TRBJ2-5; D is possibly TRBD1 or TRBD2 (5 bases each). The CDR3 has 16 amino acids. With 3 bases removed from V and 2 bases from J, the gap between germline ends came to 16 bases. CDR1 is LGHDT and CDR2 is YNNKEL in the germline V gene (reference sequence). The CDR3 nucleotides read TGTGCCAGCAGCCAGATGGGACGGGGAAAACAAGAGACCCAGTACTTC. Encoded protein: CASSQMGRGKQETQYF.

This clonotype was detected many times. CDR3 in DNA: TGCAGCGTTACAGGAGGGGGTGGGGACACCGGGGAGCTGTTTTTT. Encoded protein: CSVTGGGGDTGELFF. The chain is built from TRBV29-1 and TRBJ2-2; perhaps D is TRBD1 or TRBD2 (6 bases each). V shed 5 bases and J shed 3 bases, with 16 bases lying between them. This CDR3 spans 15 amino acids. Germline V lookup: CDR1 SQVTM, CDR2 ANQGSEA.

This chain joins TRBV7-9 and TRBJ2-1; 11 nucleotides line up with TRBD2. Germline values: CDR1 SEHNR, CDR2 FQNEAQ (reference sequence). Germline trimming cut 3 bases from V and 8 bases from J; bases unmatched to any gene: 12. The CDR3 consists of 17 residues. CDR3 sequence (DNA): TGTGCCAGCAGCTTTATTCTAGAACTAGCGGGAGCGGATGAGCAGTTCTTC. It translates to CASSFILELAGADEQFF. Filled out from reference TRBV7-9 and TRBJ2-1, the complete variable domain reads DTGVSQNPRHKITKRGQNVTFRCDPISEHNRLYWYRQTLGQGPEFLTYFQNEAQLEKSRLLSDRFSAERPKGSFSTLEIQRTEQGDSAMYLCASSFILELAGADEQFFGPGTRLTVL.

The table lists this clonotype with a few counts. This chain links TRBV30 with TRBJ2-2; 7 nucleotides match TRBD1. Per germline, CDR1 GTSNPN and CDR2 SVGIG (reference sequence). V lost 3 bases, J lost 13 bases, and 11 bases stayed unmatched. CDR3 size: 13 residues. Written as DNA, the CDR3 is TGTGCCTGGAGGGGTTCCCAGGGGGAAGGGCTGTTTTTT. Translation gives CAWRGSQGEGLFF.

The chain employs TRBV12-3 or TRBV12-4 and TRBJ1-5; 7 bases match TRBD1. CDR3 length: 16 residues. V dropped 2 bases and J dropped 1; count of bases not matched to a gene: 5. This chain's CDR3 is CASSLTQTGSNQPQHF. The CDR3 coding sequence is TGTGCCAGCAGTTTAACACAGACAGGGAGCAATCAGCCCCAGCATTTT.

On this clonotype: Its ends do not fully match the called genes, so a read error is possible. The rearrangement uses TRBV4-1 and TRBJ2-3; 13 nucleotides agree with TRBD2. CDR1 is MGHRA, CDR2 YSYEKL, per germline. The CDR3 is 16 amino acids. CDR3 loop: CASRTSGSLGTDMQYF. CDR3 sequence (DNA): TGCGCCAGCCGGACTAGCGGGAGCCTAGGCACAGATATGCAGTATTTT.

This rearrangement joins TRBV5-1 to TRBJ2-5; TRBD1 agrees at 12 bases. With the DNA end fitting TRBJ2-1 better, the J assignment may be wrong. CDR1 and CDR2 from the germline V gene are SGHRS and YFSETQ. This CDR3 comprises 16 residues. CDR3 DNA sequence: TGCGCCAGCAGAACGGGACAGGGGGCGCTGGGCAATGAGCAGTTCTTC. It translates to CASRTGQGALGNEQFF.

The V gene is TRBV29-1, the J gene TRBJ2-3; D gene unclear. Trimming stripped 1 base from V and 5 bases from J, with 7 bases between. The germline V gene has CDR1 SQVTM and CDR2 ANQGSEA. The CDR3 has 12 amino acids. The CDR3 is CSVEAAGDTQYF. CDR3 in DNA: TGCAGCGTTGAAGCCGCTGGAGATACGCAGTATTTT.

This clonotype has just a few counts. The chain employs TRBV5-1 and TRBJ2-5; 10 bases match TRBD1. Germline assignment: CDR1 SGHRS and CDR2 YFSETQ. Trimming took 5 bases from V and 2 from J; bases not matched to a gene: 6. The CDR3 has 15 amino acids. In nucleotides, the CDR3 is TGCGCCAGCAGGGGTCTGGGACAGGGGCAAGAGACCCAGTACTTC. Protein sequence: CASRGLGQGQETQYF.

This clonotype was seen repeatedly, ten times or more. The CDR3 DNA reads TGTGCCAGCAGTGAAGCGGTTGGCGGGGGGGTTTTAGGGGAGCTGTTTTTT. This encodes CASSEAVGGGVLGELFF. The chain joins TRBV6-1 to TRBJ2-2; TRBD2 aligns across 9 bases. V shed 0 bases and J 8 bases; nucleotides not matched to a gene: 10. Germline V gene sequence: CDR1 MNHNS, CDR2 SASEGT. The CDR3 loop spans 17 amino acids.

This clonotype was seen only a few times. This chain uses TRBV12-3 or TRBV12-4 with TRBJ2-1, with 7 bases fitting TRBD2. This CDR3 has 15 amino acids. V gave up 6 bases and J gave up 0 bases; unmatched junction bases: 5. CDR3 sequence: CASSRSGNSYNEQFF. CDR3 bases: TGTGCCAGCAGCCGGAGCGGGAACTCCTACAATGAGCAGTTCTTC.

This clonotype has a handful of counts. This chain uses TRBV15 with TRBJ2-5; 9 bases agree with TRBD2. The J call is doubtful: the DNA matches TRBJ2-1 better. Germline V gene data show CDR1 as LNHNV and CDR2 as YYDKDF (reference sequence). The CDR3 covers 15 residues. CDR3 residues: CATSSGGGFGYEQFF. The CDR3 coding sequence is TGTGCCACCAGTAGCGGGGGAGGGTTCGGCTATGAGCAGTTCTTC.

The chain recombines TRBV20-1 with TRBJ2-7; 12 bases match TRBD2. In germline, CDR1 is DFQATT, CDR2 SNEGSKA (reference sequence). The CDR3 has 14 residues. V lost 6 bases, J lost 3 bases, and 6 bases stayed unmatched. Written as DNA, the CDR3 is TGCAGTGCCCCGAGGACTAGCGGGAACTACGAGCAGTACTTC. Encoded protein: CSAPRTSGNYEQYF.

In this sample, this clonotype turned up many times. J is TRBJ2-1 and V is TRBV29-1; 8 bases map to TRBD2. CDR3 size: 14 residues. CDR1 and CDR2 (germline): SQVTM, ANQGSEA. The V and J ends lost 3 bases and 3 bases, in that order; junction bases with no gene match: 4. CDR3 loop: CSVESGRGYNEQFF. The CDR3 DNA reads TGCAGCGTTGAGTCCGGGAGGGGCTACAATGAGCAGTTCTTC.

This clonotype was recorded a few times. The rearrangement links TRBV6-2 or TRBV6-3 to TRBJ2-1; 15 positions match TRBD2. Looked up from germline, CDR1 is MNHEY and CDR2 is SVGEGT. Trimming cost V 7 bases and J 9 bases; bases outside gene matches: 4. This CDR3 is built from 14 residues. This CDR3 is CASTPGLAGGEQFF. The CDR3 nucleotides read TGTGCCAGCACACCGGGACTAGCGGGAGGTGAGCAGTTCTTC.